These T cell receptor beta chains were read from a single sample in a study of shared clonotypes between healthy human individuals. Method: immunoSEQ multiplex PCR; TCRdb's copy keeps in-frame clones and lacks some. In the table there are hundreds of thousands of clones, more than 70% of which are singletons. The material sequenced was memory CD4+ T cells sorted from blood. These receptors came from a woman aged 30 to 39 in good health. CDR3s include the opening cysteine and the closing phenylalanine or tryptophan. D genes are given only for firm matches. A clone size is listed for some rows: how often the clone was seen (once, few, many), or a class if it is expanded.

V	length	J	size	D	CDR3	DNA
TRBV28	17	TRBJ2-7	-	-	CASHSRGGSGLSYEQYF	TGTGCCAGCCATTCCAGGGGGGGTAGCGGGTTGTCCTACGAGCAGTACTTC
TRBV7-8	14	TRBJ2-3	-	-	CASSFRDTAYTQYF	TGTGCCAGCAGCTTCCGGGACACAGCCTATACGCAGTATTTT
TRBV5-1	16	TRBJ1-2	few	-	CASSLDIRVGNYGYTF	TGCGCCAGCAGCTTGGATATCCGGGTGGGGAACTATGGCTACACCTTC
TRBV19	16	TRBJ1-1	once	-	CASSINGMKTNTEAFF	TGTGCCAGTAGTATAAATGGCATGAAGACGAACACTGAAGCTTTCTTT
TRBV5-1	14	TRBJ1-3	-	-	CASSYSSGGNTIYF	TGCGCCAGCAGCTACAGTTCGGGTGGAAACACCATATATTTT
TRBV5-1	13	TRBJ2-7	-	-	CASSQGSSYEQYF	TGCGCCAGCAGTCAGGGGAGCTCCTACGAGCAGTACTTC
TRBV28	15	TRBJ1-6	-	TRBD1	CASSFKDRVNSPLHF	TGTGCCAGCAGTTTTAAGGACAGGGTGAATTCACCCCTCCACTTT
TRBV2	16	TRBJ2-7	-	-	CASRGTGGRTWYEQYF	TGTGCCAGCAGGGGGACAGGCGGGAGGACGTGGTACGAGCAGTACTTC
TRBV7-2	18	TRBJ2-5	-	TRBD2	CASSLVGLAGGSAETQYF	TGTGCCAGCAGCTTAGTAGGTCTAGCGGGAGGGTCTGCGGAGACCCAGTACTTC
TRBV10-3	12	TRBJ1-2	few	-	CAISEEGYGYTF	TGTGCCATCAGTGAGGAGGGTTATGGCTACACCTTC
TRBV6-6	14	TRBJ2-7	-	TRBD1	CASSQQGDSYEQYF	TGTGCCAGCAGTCAGCAGGGGGACTCCTACGAGCAGTACTTC
TRBV11-2	13	TRBJ2-2	-	-	CASSLDLGRELFF	TGTGCCAGCAGCTTAGATCTTGGCAGGGAGCTGTTTTTT
TRBV7-9	10	TRBJ1-2	-	-	CATNGDGYTF	TGTGCTACAAACGGGGATGGCTACACCTTC
TRBV6-1	13	TRBJ2-3	once	TRBD1	CATDRGQADTQYF	TGTGCCACCGACAGGGGGCAGGCAGATACGCAGTATTTT
TRBV11-1	12	TRBJ2-2	few	-	CASSPNRGELFF	TGTGCCAGCAGCCCAAACCGAGGGGAGCTGTTTTTT
TRBV7-9	16	TRBJ2-7	-	TRBD2	CASSLDTSGSSYEQYF	TGTGCCAGCAGCTTAGATACTAGCGGGAGCTCCTACGAGCAGTACTTC
TRBV29-1	12	TRBJ2-5	few	TRBD1	CSGRTGVETQYF	TGCAGCGGGAGGACAGGGGTCGAGACCCAGTACTTC
TRBV18	17	TRBJ2-1	-	TRBD2	CASSPTILAGGYNEQFF	TGTGCCAGCTCACCAACGATACTAGCGGGAGGATACAATGAGCAGTTCTTC
TRBV6-1	12	TRBJ1-5	few	-	CASWGGNQPQHF	TGTGCCAGCTGGGGGGGCAATCAGCCCCAGCATTTT
TRBV27	14	TRBJ1-5	-	-	CASSFRSSNQPQHF	TGTGCCAGCAGTTTTCGCTCTAGCAATCAGCCCCAGCATTTT
TRBV7-3	14	TRBJ2-1	few	-	CASSLFGSHNEQFF	TGTGCCAGCAGCCTTTTCGGAAGTCACAATGAGCAGTTCTTC
TRBV7-9	15	TRBJ2-7	once	TRBD2	CASSLAVSGGFEQYF	TGTGCCAGCAGCTTAGCGGTTAGCGGGGGATTCGAGCAGTACTTC
TRBV28	16	TRBJ1-4	-	-	CASSFLSAAVNEKLFF	TGTGCCAGCAGTTTCCTCTCGGCGGCGGTAAATGAAAAACTGTTTTTT
TRBV28	15	TRBJ2-1	many	-	CASSFPALGIDEQFF	TGTGCCAGCAGTTTCCCTGCCCTCGGGATAGACGAGCAGTTCTTC
TRBV29-1	12	TRBJ2-7	-	-	CSVGEGYDEQYF	TGCAGCGTTGGAGAAGGCTACGACGAGCAGTACTTC
TRBV30	13	TRBJ2-5	-	TRBD2	CACAGTSGQTQYF	TGTGCCTGTGCCGGGACTAGCGGGCAGACCCAGTACTTC
TRBV10-3	14	TRBJ2-7	-	-	CAISENRQSYEQYF	TGTGCCATCAGTGAAAACCGACAATCCTACGAGCAGTACTTC
TRBV4-1	15	TRBJ2-3	-	-	CASSHQGGGTDTQYF	TGCGCCAGCAGCCATCAGGGCGGGGGCACAGATACGCAGTATTTT
TRBV19	14	TRBJ2-7	-	-	CASSPIAASYEQYF	TGTGCCAGTAGTCCCATTGCAGCGTCCTACGAGCAGTACTTC
TRBV10-3	13	TRBJ1-5	-	-	CAISESKDLPQHF	TGTGCCATCAGTGAGTCGAAGGATTTGCCCCAGCATTTT
TRBV5-5	15	TRBJ2-3	-	-	CASSLAPLSTDTQYF	TGTGCCAGCAGCTTAGCACCGTTGAGCACAGATACGCAGTATTTT
TRBV19	15	TRBJ2-2	few	-	CASSMSLANSGELFF	TGTGCCAGTAGTATGTCCCTAGCGAACTCCGGGGAGCTGTTTTTT
TRBV28	13	TRBJ2-7	-	-	CASSLYAGYEQYF	TGTGCCAGCAGTTTATATGCGGGGTACGAGCAGTACTTC
TRBV2	14	TRBJ1-1	few	-	CASEVTGMATEAFF	TGTGCCAGCGAAGTAACAGGGATGGCCACTGAAGCTTTCTTT
TRBV6-5	14	TRBJ2-1	few	-	CASRDGSSYNEQFF	TGTGCCAGCAGGGACGGAAGCTCCTACAATGAGCAGTTCTTC
TRBV5-1	15	TRBJ2-1	-	TRBD2	CASSSGTSGNNEQFF	TGCGCCAGCAGCTCCGGGACTAGCGGAAACAATGAGCAGTTCTTC
TRBV7-2	15	TRBJ2-3	-	TRBD2	CASSLGSGSWDTQYF	TGTGCCAGCAGCTTGGGTAGCGGGAGTTGGGATACGCAGTATTTT
TRBV25-1	14	TRBJ2-7	-	-	CASSEFGTPGEQYF	TGTGCCAGCAGTGAATTCGGGACTCCGGGGGAGCAGTACTTC
TRBV20-1	10	TRBJ2-1	-	-	CSALRGEQFF	TGCAGTGCCCTCCGGGGCGAGCAGTTCTTC
TRBV27	21	TRBJ2-1	-	TRBD2	CASSLGVGTSGRLSSYNEQFF	TGTGCCAGCAGTTTGGGAGTCGGGACTAGCGGGCGTCTTAGCTCCTACAATGAGCAGTTCTTC
TRBV10-3	12	TRBJ2-7	-	-	CAISGALRDALF	TGTGCCATCAGTGGCGCACTTCGGGACGCTCTCTTC
TRBV28	15	TRBJ2-5	-	TRBD2	CASSQGLAGVQTQYF	TGTGCCAGCAGCCAAGGACTAGCGGGAGTTCAGACCCAGTACTTC